Below, 25 T cell receptor beta chains from the same sample are listed, as sequenced in a study of breast tumors, draining lymph nodes, adjacent tissues. Samples came from axillary lymph nodes draining the breast cancer. From the multiplex PCR reads, TCRdb called clonotypes with MiXCR, one entry per CDR3 protein. The repertoire includes 200,000 or so distinct CDR3 sequences, 25% to 40% of them detected once, and approximately 4.3% sits in the top ten. The sample was axillary lymph node tissue. The receptors derive from a female donor with breast cancer. Some clones in this sample may be carry-over from other donors' samples.

This clonotype showed up many times. V gene TRBV7-9 combines with J gene TRBJ2-5; TRBD2 matches at 8 bases. J was trimmed by 7 bases and V by 5 bases; bases with no gene match: 12. The CDR3 spans 15 residues. From germline, CDR1 is SEHNR and CDR2 FQNEAQ (reference sequence). The CDR3 coding sequence is TGTGCCAGCAGCCCACCCGGGGGGGGAGAACGGACCCAGTACTTC. It is translated as CASSPPGGGERTQYF. The complete variable domain, with remaining parts taken from reference TRBV7-9 and TRBJ2-5, reads DTGVSQNPRHKITKRGQNVTFRCDPISEHNRLYWYRQTLGQGPEFLTYFQNEAQLEKSRLLSDRFSAERPKGSFSTLEIQRTEQGDSAMYLCASSPPGGGERTQYFGPGTRLLVL.

This clonotype was found many times. J is TRBJ2-7 and V is TRBV5-5; the match to TRBD1 covers 12 bases. This CDR3 spans 16 amino acids. Germline V gene data show CDR1 as SGHKS and CDR2 as YYEKEE (reference sequence). V lost 3 bases, J lost 5 bases, and 9 bases stayed unmatched. The DNA of the CDR3 is TGTGCCAGCAGCTACATCCCGGGACAGGGGGCAGACGAGCAGTACTTC. Amino acid sequence: CASSYIPGQGADEQYF.

V usage is TRBV9 and J usage is TRBJ1-6; D may be TRBD1 (6 bases). The CDR3 spans 15 residues. The ends were cut back, 3 bases at V and 5 bases at J, with 12 bases in the middle. The germline V gene encodes CDR1 SGDLS and CDR2 YYNGEE. The CDR3 loop reads CASSGDRLNNSPLHF. The DNA for the CDR3 is TGTGCCAGCAGCGGAGACAGGCTTAATAATTCACCCCTCCACTTT.

This clonotype was recorded at least ten times. V gene TRBV19 combines with J gene TRBJ1-6, with TRBD1 matching over 12 bases. CDR1 and CDR2 (germline): LNHDA, SQIVND (reference sequence). Trimming cost V 5 bases and J 7 bases; bases outside gene matches: 6. CDR3 length equals 16 residues. CDR3 sequence: CASSAGTGGGNSPLHF. The CDR3 bases are TGTGCCAGTAGTGCCGGGACAGGGGGCGGCAATTCACCCCTCCACTTT.

This clonotype was seen ten or more times. The J gene is TRBJ1-4, the V gene TRBV20-1, with a tentative D call TRBD1 (6 bases). CDR3 length equals 14 residues. Between the trimmed V and J ends, which lost 3 bases and 7 bases, there was a span of 15 bases. Germline CDR1 DFQATT, CDR2 SNEGSKA (reference sequence). The CDR3 region is CSASQGGSGEKLFF. CDR3 DNA: TGCAGTGCTAGCCAAGGGGGGAGTGGTGAAAAACTGTTTTTT.

This clonotype appeared many times. The V and J genes are TRBV11-2 and TRBJ2-1; 7 positions agree with TRBD2. Trimming took 4 bases from V and 6 from J; bases not matched to a gene: 12. The length of the CDR3 is 16 residues. CDR1 is SGHAT and CDR2 is FQNNGV in the germline V gene. The CDR3 region is CASSSSTSKGGNEQFF. CDR3 coding DNA: TGTGCCAGCAGCTCGTCGACTAGCAAGGGAGGCAATGAGCAGTTCTTC.

Details on this clonotype: This may come from a read error, since a much larger clone is one base off. Since no conserved phenylalanine or tryptophan closes the CDR3, a read error is the likely cause. The chain uses TRBV7-2 and TRBJ2-5; 7 nucleotides align to TRBD2. Germline V gives CDR1 SGHTA, CDR2 FQGNSA. The CDR3 is 14 amino acids. Trimming at V came to 2 bases and at J to 3 bases, leaving 3 bases not matched to a gene. The CDR3 region has the DNA TGTGCCAGCAGCTTATCCGCGGGGGAAGAGACCCAGTACCTC. Its translation: CASSLSAGEETQYL.

This clonotype came up many times. V gene TRBV4-1 combines with J gene TRBJ1-2, with a tentative D call TRBD1 (5 bases). This CDR3 region has 17 residues. Trimming shortened V by 3 bases and J by 6 bases, and 23 bases separated the two germline ends. The germline V gene has CDR1 MGHRA and CDR2 YSYEKL. CDR3 nucleotide sequence: TGCGCCAGCAGCCATCCAATCAGGGAGAGGTATTCCCATGGCTACACCTTC. Protein sequence: CASSHPIRERYSHGYTF.

This clonotype was counted ten times or more. The chain recombines TRBV2 with TRBJ2-3; TRBD1 agrees at 10 bases. The ends lost 5 bases at V and 2 bases at J; junction bases unmatched: 1. Germline V lookup: CDR1 SNHLY, CDR2 FYNNEI. This CDR3 has 14 residues. The CDR3, as DNA: TGTGCCAGCAGTAGACAGGGGGCCACAGATACGCAGTATTTT. Translation: CASSRQGATDTQYF.

This chain connects TRBV20-1 to TRBJ1-1; maybe TRBD1 (5 bases). V dropped 6 bases and J dropped 0 bases, with 14 bases sitting between them. The germline V gene encodes CDR1 DFQATT and CDR2 SNEGSKA (reference sequence). The CDR3 runs 14 residues. The CDR3 here is CSADWGSVNTEAFF. The DNA of the CDR3 is TGCAGTGCGGATTGGGGGAGCGTGAACACTGAAGCTTTCTTT.

The DNA of the CDR3 is TGCGCCAGCAGCTTGGTGGGGGTGACAGGGACCTCTGGAAACACCATATATTTT. Its translation is CASSLVGVTGTSGNTIYF. The chain links TRBV5-1 to TRBJ1-3; 7 nucleotides match TRBD1. The CDR3 has 18 residues. Looked up from germline, CDR1 is SGHRS and CDR2 is YFSETQ. Germline trimming cut 0 bases from V and 0 bases from J; bases unmatched to any gene: 9. Together with reference TRBV5-1 and TRBJ1-3, the CDR3 gives the full variable domain: KAGVTQTPRYLIKTRGQQVTLSCSPISGHRSVSWYQQTPGQGLQFLFEYFSETQRNKGNFPGRFSGRQFSNSRSEMNVSTLELGDSALYLCASSLVGVTGTSGNTIYFGEGSWLTVV.

V is TRBV20-1 and J is TRBJ1-1; the match to TRBD1 covers 7 bases. Trimming cost V 3 bases and J 1 base; bases outside gene matches: 5. The CDR3 contains 14 residues. In germline, CDR1 is DFQATT, CDR2 SNEGSKA (reference sequence). DNA for the CDR3: TGCAGTGCTAGTCTTCGGACAGGGAACACTGAAGCTTTCTTT. Residues: CSASLRTGNTEAFF.

Notes on this clonotype: This may be a read error: a much more frequent sequence differs by one nucleotide. The chain recombines TRBV20-1 with TRBJ2-1, with 10 bases lining up with TRBD2. This CDR3 has 15 residues. V shed 6 bases and J 6 bases; nucleotides not matched to a gene: 11. The germline V gene encodes CDR1 DFQATT and CDR2 SNEGSKA (reference sequence). The CDR3 region is CSAAGVSGRANEQFF. The CDR3, as DNA: TGCAGTGCAGCCGGTGTGAGCGGGAGGGCCAATGAGCAGTTCTTC.

With regard to this clonotype: At one boundary the junction diverges from the germline segment, which might be a read error. J is TRBJ1-2 and V is TRBV30; D is perhaps TRBD1 (6 bases). The CDR3 sequence is 15 residues long. Germline CDR1 GTSNPN, CDR2 SVGIG (reference sequence). CDR3 nucleotide sequence: TGTGCCTGGACGCGGTGGGGGCAAGCCAACTATGGCTACGCCTTC. This gives the protein CAWTRWGQANYGYAF. The variable domain in full, with the rest retrieved from reference TRBV30 and TRBJ1-2, is SQTIHQWPATLVQPVGSPLSLECTVEGTSNPNLYWYRQAAGRGLQLLFYSVGIGQISSEVPQNLSASRPQDRQFILSSKKLLLSDSGFYLCAWTRWGQANYGYAFGSGTRLTVV.

This clonotype was counted a few times. Possible read error: a much larger clone is one base away. The chain employs TRBV20-1 and TRBJ1-3; 12 bases agree with TRBD1. CDR3 size: 18 residues. Germline V gene sequence: CDR1 DFQATT, CDR2 SNEGSKA (reference sequence). CDR3 sequence reads: CGAIPIEGQGAHGNTIYF. The CDR3 DNA follows: TGCGGTGCTATCCCCATAGAGGGACAGGGGGCTCATGGAAACACCATATATTTT.

In this sample, this clonotype turned up many times. The J gene is TRBJ2-7, the V gene TRBV30; no reliable D call. Germline lookup yields CDR1 GTSNPN and CDR2 SVGIG (reference sequence). CDR3 size: 11 residues. V was shortened by 4 bases and J by 3 bases, with 7 bases between the two germline ends. CDR3: CAWKAVYEQYF. The CDR3 DNA sequence: TGTGCCTGGAAAGCTGTCTACGAGCAGTACTTC.

This clonotype was seen at least ten times. The CDR3 DNA reads TGTGCCAGCAGCTTATTTTTAGGCCCCCAAGAGACCCAGTACTTC. This encodes CASSLFLGPQETQYF. This chain joins TRBV7-3 and TRBJ2-5; D gene unclear. The germline V and J ends were trimmed by 2 bases and 1 base, with 11 bases remaining between them. CDR1 is SGHTA, CDR2 FQGTGA, per germline. The CDR3 is 15 residues long.

Worth noting for this clonotype: Compared with germline, one end of the junction differs, possibly owing to a read error. V usage is TRBV28 and J usage is TRBJ1-5; TRBD1 might be the D (5 bases). The CDR3 covers 14 residues. Germline values: CDR1 MDHEN, CDR2 SYDVKM. The CDR3 DNA follows: TGTACCAGCAAAAGACAGACGAGCAATCAGCCCCAGCATTTT. Protein product: CTSKRQTSNQPQHF.

This clonotype appeared many times. The rearrangement joins TRBV24-1 to TRBJ2-2; D perhaps matches TRBD1 (6 bases). Trimming left V 3 bases short and J 5 bases short, with 9 bases between. CDR3 length: 14 residues. Germline V gene data show CDR1 as KGHDR and CDR2 as SFDVKD. The CDR3 coding sequence is TGTGCCACCAGTGATCCAGGGGAGACCGGGGAGCTGTTTTTT. As protein: CATSDPGETGELFF.

This clonotype was observed at least ten times. The V and J genes are TRBV6-5 and TRBJ1-5; D is ambiguous. Trimming left V 6 bases short and J 3 bases short, with 9 bases between. Germline CDR1 reads MNHEY; CDR2 reads SVGAGI. The length of the CDR3 is 13 residues. The CDR3 DNA is TGTGCCAGCAGAATGACACTCAATCAGCCCCAGCATTTT. Translated: CASRMTLNQPQHF.

This clonotype was found a few times. The chain joins TRBV5-1 to TRBJ1-1; 9 positions match TRBD1. This CDR3 has 17 amino acids. Germline loops: CDR1 SGHRS, CDR2 YFSETQ. After removal of 7 bases from V and 3 bases from J, the junction contained 16 bases not matched to a gene. CDR3 region: CASALVPQGAGYTEAFF. DNA for the CDR3: TGCGCCAGCGCTTTGGTCCCACAGGGGGCGGGGTACACTGAAGCTTTCTTT. The full variable domain, completed using reference TRBV5-1 and TRBJ1-1, is KAGVTQTPRYLIKTRGQQVTLSCSPISGHRSVSWYQQTPGQGLQFLFEYFSETQRNKGNFPGRFSGRQFSNSRSEMNVSTLELGDSALYLCASALVPQGAGYTEAFFGQGTRLTVV.

This clonotype was detected ten times or more. The chain uses TRBV20-1 and TRBJ2-1; weak D call: TRBD2 (6 bases). The CDR3 contains 14 residues. With 5 bases removed from V and 10 bases from J, the gap between germline ends came to 21 bases. Per germline, CDR1 DFQATT and CDR2 SNEGSKA (reference sequence). The CDR3 region has the DNA TGCAGTGCTCCGCCTCCGGGAACGGCGGGGGAGCAGTTCTTC. Its protein product is CSAPPPGTAGEQFF.

Note on this clonotype: A much larger clone differs by one base, so this may be a read error. The chain employs TRBV6-1 and TRBJ2-7; TRBD1 agrees at 8 bases. The CDR3 totals 13 residues. Germline V gives CDR1 MNHNS, CDR2 SASEGT. The CDR3 region has the DNA TGTGCCAGCGGTGCTGACAGGGGCTACGGGCAGTACTTC. Translation gives CASGADRGYGQYF.

CDR3 region: CSAQTSGGFTDTQYF. CDR3 sequence (DNA): TGCAGTGCCCAAACTAGCGGGGGCTTCACAGATACGCAGTATTTT. The chain couples TRBV20-1 to TRBJ2-3; 11 bases are a match to TRBD2. J gave up 2 bases and V 6 bases, and 7 bases lay outside the gene matches. Germline CDR1 DFQATT, CDR2 SNEGSKA (reference sequence). The CDR3 runs to 15 residues.

This rearrangement joins TRBV19 to TRBJ1-2; TRBD1 matches 7 bases. Germline V gives CDR1 LNHDA, CDR2 SQIVND (reference sequence). CDR3 length: 14 residues. V was pared by 5 bases and J by 8 bases, with 11 bases of the junction left unmatched. CDR3 region: CASSAGQAHNGYTF. CDR3 nucleotides: TGTGCCAGTAGTGCTGGACAGGCCCACAACGGCTACACCTTC.